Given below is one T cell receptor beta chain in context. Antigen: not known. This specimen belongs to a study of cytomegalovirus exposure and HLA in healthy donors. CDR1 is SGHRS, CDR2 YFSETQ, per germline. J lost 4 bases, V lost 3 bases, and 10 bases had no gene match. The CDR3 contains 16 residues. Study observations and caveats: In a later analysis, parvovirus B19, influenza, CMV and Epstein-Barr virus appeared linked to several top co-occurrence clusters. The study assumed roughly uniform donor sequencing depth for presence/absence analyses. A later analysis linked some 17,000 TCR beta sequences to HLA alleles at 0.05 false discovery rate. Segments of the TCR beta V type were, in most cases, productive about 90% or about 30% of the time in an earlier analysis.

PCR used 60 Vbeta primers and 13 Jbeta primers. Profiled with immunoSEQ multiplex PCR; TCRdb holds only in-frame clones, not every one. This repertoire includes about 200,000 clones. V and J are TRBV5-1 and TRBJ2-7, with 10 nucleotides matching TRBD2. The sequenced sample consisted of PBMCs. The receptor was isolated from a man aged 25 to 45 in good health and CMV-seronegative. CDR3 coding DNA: TGCGCCAGCAGCTCATTAGCGGGAGGCTCGCTGTACGAGCAGTACTTC. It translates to CASSSLAGGSLYEQYF.